This T cell receptor (beta chain) appears in the sequencing data of a study of radiotherapy plus CTLA-4 blockade in lung cancer. The study, taken as a whole, reports: Tumor-derived TCR clones expanded in blood after radiotherapy plus ipilimumab.

On this clone: Its target is not known.

TCRdb keeps only in-frame clones here, not all; method: immunoSEQ multiplex PCR. The sample has some 15,000 clones; 72% are singletons. Trimming stripped 2 bases from V and 8 bases from J, with 15 bases between. The CDR3 contains 14 residues. Germline CDR1 MNHEY, CDR2 SMNVEV (reference sequence). This clonotype originated in a human donor with non-small cell lung cancer whose response to radiotherapy plus ipilimumab could not be evaluated. The chain combines TRBV27 with TRBJ1-1; D might be TRBD1 (5 bases). Material: peripheral blood, obtained from a patient treated with radiotherapy plus ipilimumab. This CDR3 is CASSLVWGDGEAFF. The CDR3 region has the DNA TGTGCCAGCAGTTTAGTCTGGGGCGATGGGGAAGCTTTCTTT.